One TCR beta chain is described in this entry. Its antigen remains unknown. Recipients boosted at about 4 weeks or about 12 weeks are pooled. This entry is derived from a study of T cell responses to AZD1222 COVID-19 vaccine. Study results and caveats: Without day 14 samples, only post-peak T cell repertoires were studied.

Sequencing used immunoSEQ multiplex PCR; TCRdb keeps in-frame clones, though not all of them. Of about 200,000 clones in the sample, about 94% were seen once. This clonotype originated in an adult who received the AZD1222 COVID-19 vaccine. The sample consisted of peripheral blood, taken 28 days after the second AZD1222 dose.

The chain's CDR3 is CASSYQDEQFF. The CDR3 nucleotides are TGTGCCAGCAGTTACCAGGATGAGCAGTTCTTC. This rearrangement joins TRBV6-5 to TRBJ2-1; D uncertain. The CDR3 length is 11 residues. V dropped 2 bases and J dropped 8 bases, with 4 bases sitting between them. Germline assignment: CDR1 MNHEY and CDR2 SVGAGI.